This T cell receptor (beta chain) was recorded in a study of shared clonotypes between healthy human individuals. Study findings and constraints: How much donors shared clonotypes was expected to be affected by sequencing depth.

Profiled with immunoSEQ multiplex PCR; TCRdb holds only in-frame clones, not every one. The profile covers a few hundred thousand clones, with 95% to 96% appearing a single time and roughly 0.1% taken by the ten largest. V shed 6 bases, J shed 10 bases, and the junction held 5 bases outside the gene matches. This CDR3 is built from 12 residues. CDR1 is MDHEN, CDR2 SYDVKM, per germline. Selected positively for CCR7 and CD45RO-negative, naive CD8 cells excluded terminally differentiated effector memory CD45RA+ cells. On this clone: Its antigen is unknown.

Input material: naive CD8+ T cells sorted from blood. The genes are TRBV28 and TRBJ2-1; 8 nucleotides align to TRBD1. This TCR was sampled from a woman aged 25 to 39 in good health. CDR3 in DNA: TGTGCCAGCAGCGCGGGGACAGGAGAGCAGTTCTTC. It specifies CASSAGTGEQFF.